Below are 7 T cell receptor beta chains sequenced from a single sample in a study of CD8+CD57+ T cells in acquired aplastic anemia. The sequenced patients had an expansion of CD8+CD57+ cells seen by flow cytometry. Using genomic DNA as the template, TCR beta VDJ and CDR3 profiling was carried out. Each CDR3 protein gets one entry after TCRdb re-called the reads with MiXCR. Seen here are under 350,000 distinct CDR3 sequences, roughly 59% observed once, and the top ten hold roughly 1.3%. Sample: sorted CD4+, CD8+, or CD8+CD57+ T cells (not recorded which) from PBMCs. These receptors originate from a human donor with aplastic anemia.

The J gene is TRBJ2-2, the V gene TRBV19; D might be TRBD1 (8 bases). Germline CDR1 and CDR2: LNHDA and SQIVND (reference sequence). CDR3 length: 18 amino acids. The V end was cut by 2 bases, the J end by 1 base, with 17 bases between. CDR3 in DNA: TGTGCCAGTAGTATACTCTGGGGGGGGACAGGGAACACCGGGGAGCTGTTTTTT. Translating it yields CASSILWGGTGNTGELFF.

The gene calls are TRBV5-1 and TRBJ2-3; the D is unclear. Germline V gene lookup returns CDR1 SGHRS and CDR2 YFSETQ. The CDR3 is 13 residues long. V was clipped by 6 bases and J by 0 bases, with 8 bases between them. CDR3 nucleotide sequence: TGCGCCAGCAACCAAGGTAGCACAGATACGCAGTATTTT. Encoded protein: CASNQGSTDTQYF.

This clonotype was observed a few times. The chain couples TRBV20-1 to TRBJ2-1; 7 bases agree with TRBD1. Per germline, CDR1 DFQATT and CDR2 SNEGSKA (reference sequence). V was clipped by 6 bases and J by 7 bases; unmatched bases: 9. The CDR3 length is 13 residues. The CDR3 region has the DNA TGCAGTGCCCAGGGGGAAGGCGCAAATGAGCAGTTCTTC. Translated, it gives CSAQGEGANEQFF.

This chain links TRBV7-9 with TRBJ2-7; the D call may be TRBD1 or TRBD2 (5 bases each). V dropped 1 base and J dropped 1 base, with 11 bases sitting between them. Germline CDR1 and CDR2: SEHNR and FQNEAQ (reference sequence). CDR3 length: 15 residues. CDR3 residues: CASSLERGLSYEQYF. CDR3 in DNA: TGTGCCAGCAGCTTAGAGAGGGGTCTATCCTACGAGCAGTACTTC.

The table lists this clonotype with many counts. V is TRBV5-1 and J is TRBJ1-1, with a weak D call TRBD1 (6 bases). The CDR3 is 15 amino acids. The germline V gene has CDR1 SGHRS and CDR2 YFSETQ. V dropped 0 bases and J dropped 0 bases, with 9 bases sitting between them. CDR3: CASSLGGQLNTEAFF. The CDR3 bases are TGCGCCAGCAGCTTGGGAGGACAGCTGAACACTGAAGCTTTCTTT.

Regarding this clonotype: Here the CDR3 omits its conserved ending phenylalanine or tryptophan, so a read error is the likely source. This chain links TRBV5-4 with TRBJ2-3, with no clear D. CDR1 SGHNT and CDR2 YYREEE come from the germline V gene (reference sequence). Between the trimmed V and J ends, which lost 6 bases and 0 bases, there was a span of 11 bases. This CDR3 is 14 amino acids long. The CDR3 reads CASTGDASTDTQYV. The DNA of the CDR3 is TGTGCCAGCACGGGTGACGCTAGCACAGATACGCAGTATGTT.

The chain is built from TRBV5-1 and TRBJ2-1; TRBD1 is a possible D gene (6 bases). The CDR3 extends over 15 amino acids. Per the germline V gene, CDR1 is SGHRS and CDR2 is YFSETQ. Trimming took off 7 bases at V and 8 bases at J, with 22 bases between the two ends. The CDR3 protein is CASLIAYHRADEQFF. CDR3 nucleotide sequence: TGCGCCAGCCTCATAGCCTATCACAGGGCCGATGAGCAGTTCTTC.